One T cell receptor beta chain is described in this entry. Its antigen is unknown. One end of the junction is discordant with germline, which a read error may explain. The data belong to a study of cytomegalovirus exposure and HLA in healthy donors. Findings and limits, study-wide: The study listed approximately 160 cytomegalovirus-associated TCR beta chains. In presence/absence analyses, roughly uniform sequencing depth across donors was assumed.

Researchers ran the PCR with 60 Vbeta and 13 Jbeta primers. Assay: immunoSEQ multiplex PCR; the TCRdb copy retains only in-frame clones and omits some. The data show 130,000 to 150,000 clones, with 84% seen just once and over 2% held by the top ten. The CDR3 runs to 13 residues. CDR1 is SGHNT and CDR2 is YYREEE in the germline V gene (reference sequence). Material for sequencing was PBMCs. V gene TRBV5-4 combines with J gene TRBJ2-7, with 11 bases fitting TRBD2. The sequence was obtained from a boy under 10 years old in good health and CMV-seronegative. CDR3 in amino acids: CASSLAGGNERYF. The CDR3 nucleotides read TGTGCCAGCAGCCTAGCGGGAGGTAACGAGCGGTACTTC.